Listed below are T cell receptor beta chains from one sample, sequenced in a study of cytomegalovirus exposure and HLA in healthy donors. TCRdb's table, derived via immunoSEQ multiplex PCR, lists solely in-frame clones and lacks some. The data show about 130,000 clones, roughly 79% seen once. The sample comprised PBMCs. These receptors were obtained from a woman aged 45-60 years in good health and CMV-seronegative. CDR3s include the opening cysteine and the closing phenylalanine or tryptophan. The D gene is left open where the match is weak. A row's size may be missing; if present it is once, few, many or a size class.

V gene	J gene	D gene	clone size	CDR3 DNA	CDR3 protein
TRBV2	TRBJ2-7	TRBD1	-	TGTGCCAGCAGTGATCGGCAGGGGGCCTCCTACGAGCAGTACTTC	CASSDRQGASYEQYF
TRBV25-1	TRBJ1-1	-	-	TGTGCCAGCAGTGAAACGCAGGGAAACACTGAAGCTTTCTTT	CASSETQGNTEAFF
TRBV15	TRBJ1-4	TRBD1	-	TGTGCCACCAGCAGAGACCTACAGGGGGCGGGGGAAAAACTGTTTTTT	CATSRDLQGAGEKLFF
TRBV14	TRBJ1-3	TRBD1	-	TGTGCCAGCAGCCCCTTACAGGGGGGGACTGGAAACACCATATATTTT	CASSPLQGGTGNTIYF
TRBV7-9	TRBJ2-6	-	few	TGTGCCAGCAGCGGACGGGATACTGGGGCCAACGTCCTGACTTTC	CASSGRDTGANVLTF
TRBV2	TRBJ2-3	TRBD2	-	TGTGCCAGCAGTGAAAAGGGACTAGCGGGAGTAACAGATACGCAGTATTTT	CASSEKGLAGVTDTQYF
TRBV2	TRBJ2-7	TRBD2	-	TGTGCCAGCACCCTAGCGGGGGCGGGAGACGAGCAGTACTTC	CASTLAGAGDEQYF
TRBV4-2	TRBJ1-1	-	-	TGTGCCAGCAGCCAAGACCCGGACACTGAAGCTTTCTTT	CASSQDPDTEAFF
TRBV7-6	TRBJ1-3	TRBD1	few	TGTGCCAGCAGCGACAGGGGGAGAACTGGAAACACCATATATTTT	CASSDRGRTGNTIYF
TRBV7-9	TRBJ1-5	-	-	TGTGCCAGCAACCATGGCGGGGGTAGCAATCAGCCCCAGCATTTT	CASNHGGGSNQPQHF
TRBV9	TRBJ2-1	TRBD2	-	TGTGCCAGCAGCGTAGAACTACTAGCGGGAGGGCAGGATGAGCAGTTCTTC	CASSVELLAGGQDEQFF
TRBV19	TRBJ1-1	-	-	TGTGCCAGTAGTATACGCCCCGGGGGGTTGGGCACTGAAGCTTTCTTT	CASSIRPGGLGTEAFF
TRBV7-2	TRBJ2-5	-	-	TGTGCCAGCAGCCCTCGACTAGTCGAGACCCAGTACTTC	CASSPRLVETQYF
TRBV27	TRBJ1-2	-	-	TGTGCCAGCAGTACCAGAGACAGAATCTTCTATGGCTACACCTTC	CASSTRDRIFYGYTF
TRBV6-5	TRBJ2-4	-	-	TGTGCCAGCAGTGAGGAGCTCCGAAGAATTCAGTACTTC	CASSEELRRIQYF
TRBV7-6	TRBJ2-5	-	-	TGTGCCAGCAGCTTGGCCGGGACTGGACAAGAGACCCAGTACTTC	CASSLAGTGQETQYF
TRBV29-1	TRBJ2-2	TRBD1	once	TGCAGCGTCGCCGGACAGGGTGTTACCGGGGAGCTGTTTTTT	CSVAGQGVTGELFF